This T cell receptor (beta chain) was sequenced in a study of tumor-infiltrating lymphocytes in localized non-small cell lung cancer. TCRdb's table, derived via immunoSEQ multiplex PCR, lists solely in-frame clones and lacks some. The sample records 15,000 to 20,000 clones, around 72% being singletons. Germline CDR1 and CDR2: SGHDT and YYEEEE. V lost 0 bases to trimming and J lost 0 bases; unmatched junction nucleotides: 7. This CDR3 has 18 amino acids. The V call is TRBV5-6, the J call TRBJ1-2; 11 bases are a match to TRBD1. The sequencing sample was made of lung tumor tissue. This TCR came from a human donor with non-small cell lung cancer. CDR3 bases: TGTGCCAGCAGCTTGGACTGGGGACAGGGGGACTCTAACTATGGCTACACCTTC. Its protein product is CASSLDWGQGDSNYGYTF.